This T cell receptor (beta chain) was identified during a study of shared clonotypes between healthy human individuals. This CDR3 has 15 amino acids. The germline V and J ends were trimmed by 10 bases and 4 bases, with 20 bases remaining between them. Germline CDR1 is MNHEY and CDR2 is SVGAGI. Profiling relied on immunoSEQ multiplex PCR, and the TCRdb table lists in-frame clones only, not all of them. Among about 2.4 million clones, roughly 93% were seen once, and the ten largest hold 0.36%. The receptor was derived from a man aged 18 to 29 in good health. Some clones in this sample may be carry-over from other donors' samples. The V gene is TRBV6-5, the J gene TRBJ2-1; D is possibly TRBD2 (5 bases). The sample was naive CD4+ T cells from PBMCs. Subset described: CD45RA+ positively selected. The CDR3 bases are TGTGCCACCATGGTGGGTCGGGAAAGATACAATGAGCAGTTCTTC. This sequence encodes CATMVGRERYNEQFF.